The clone carrying this T cell receptor (beta chain) has just a few counts. Antigen: not known. These data originate in a study of T-cell reconstitution after alpha-beta-depleted transplantation in children. General study results and limits: A year post-transplant, T-cell counts and diversity derived mostly from newly produced T cells.

Unique molecular identifiers featured in how the TCRbeta library was prepared. TCRdb reprocessed the PCR reads via MiXCR and lists one record per CDR3 protein. The sample shows 450,000 to 600,000 distinct CDR3 sequences, 10% to 15% of them seen only once. The V gene end was trimmed by 1 base and the J gene end by 2 bases; junction bases not matched to a gene: 7. From germline, CDR1 is LNHNV and CDR2 YYDKDF (reference sequence). The CDR3 contains 17 residues. The origin of this receptor is a male patient between 10 and 17 years old who had a stem cell transplant for acute myeloid leukemia, so the T cells may come from the graft donor. This specimen was PBMCs, mostly from graft donor cells, taken 360 days after TCRalphabeta/CD19-depleted stem cell transplant. This chain connects TRBV15 to TRBJ2-7; 11 positions match TRBD2. CDR3 coding DNA: TGTGCCACCAGCAGAGTCCTCGGGACTAGCGGTCCCTACGAGCAGTACTTC. Translation gives CATSRVLGTSGPYEQYF.